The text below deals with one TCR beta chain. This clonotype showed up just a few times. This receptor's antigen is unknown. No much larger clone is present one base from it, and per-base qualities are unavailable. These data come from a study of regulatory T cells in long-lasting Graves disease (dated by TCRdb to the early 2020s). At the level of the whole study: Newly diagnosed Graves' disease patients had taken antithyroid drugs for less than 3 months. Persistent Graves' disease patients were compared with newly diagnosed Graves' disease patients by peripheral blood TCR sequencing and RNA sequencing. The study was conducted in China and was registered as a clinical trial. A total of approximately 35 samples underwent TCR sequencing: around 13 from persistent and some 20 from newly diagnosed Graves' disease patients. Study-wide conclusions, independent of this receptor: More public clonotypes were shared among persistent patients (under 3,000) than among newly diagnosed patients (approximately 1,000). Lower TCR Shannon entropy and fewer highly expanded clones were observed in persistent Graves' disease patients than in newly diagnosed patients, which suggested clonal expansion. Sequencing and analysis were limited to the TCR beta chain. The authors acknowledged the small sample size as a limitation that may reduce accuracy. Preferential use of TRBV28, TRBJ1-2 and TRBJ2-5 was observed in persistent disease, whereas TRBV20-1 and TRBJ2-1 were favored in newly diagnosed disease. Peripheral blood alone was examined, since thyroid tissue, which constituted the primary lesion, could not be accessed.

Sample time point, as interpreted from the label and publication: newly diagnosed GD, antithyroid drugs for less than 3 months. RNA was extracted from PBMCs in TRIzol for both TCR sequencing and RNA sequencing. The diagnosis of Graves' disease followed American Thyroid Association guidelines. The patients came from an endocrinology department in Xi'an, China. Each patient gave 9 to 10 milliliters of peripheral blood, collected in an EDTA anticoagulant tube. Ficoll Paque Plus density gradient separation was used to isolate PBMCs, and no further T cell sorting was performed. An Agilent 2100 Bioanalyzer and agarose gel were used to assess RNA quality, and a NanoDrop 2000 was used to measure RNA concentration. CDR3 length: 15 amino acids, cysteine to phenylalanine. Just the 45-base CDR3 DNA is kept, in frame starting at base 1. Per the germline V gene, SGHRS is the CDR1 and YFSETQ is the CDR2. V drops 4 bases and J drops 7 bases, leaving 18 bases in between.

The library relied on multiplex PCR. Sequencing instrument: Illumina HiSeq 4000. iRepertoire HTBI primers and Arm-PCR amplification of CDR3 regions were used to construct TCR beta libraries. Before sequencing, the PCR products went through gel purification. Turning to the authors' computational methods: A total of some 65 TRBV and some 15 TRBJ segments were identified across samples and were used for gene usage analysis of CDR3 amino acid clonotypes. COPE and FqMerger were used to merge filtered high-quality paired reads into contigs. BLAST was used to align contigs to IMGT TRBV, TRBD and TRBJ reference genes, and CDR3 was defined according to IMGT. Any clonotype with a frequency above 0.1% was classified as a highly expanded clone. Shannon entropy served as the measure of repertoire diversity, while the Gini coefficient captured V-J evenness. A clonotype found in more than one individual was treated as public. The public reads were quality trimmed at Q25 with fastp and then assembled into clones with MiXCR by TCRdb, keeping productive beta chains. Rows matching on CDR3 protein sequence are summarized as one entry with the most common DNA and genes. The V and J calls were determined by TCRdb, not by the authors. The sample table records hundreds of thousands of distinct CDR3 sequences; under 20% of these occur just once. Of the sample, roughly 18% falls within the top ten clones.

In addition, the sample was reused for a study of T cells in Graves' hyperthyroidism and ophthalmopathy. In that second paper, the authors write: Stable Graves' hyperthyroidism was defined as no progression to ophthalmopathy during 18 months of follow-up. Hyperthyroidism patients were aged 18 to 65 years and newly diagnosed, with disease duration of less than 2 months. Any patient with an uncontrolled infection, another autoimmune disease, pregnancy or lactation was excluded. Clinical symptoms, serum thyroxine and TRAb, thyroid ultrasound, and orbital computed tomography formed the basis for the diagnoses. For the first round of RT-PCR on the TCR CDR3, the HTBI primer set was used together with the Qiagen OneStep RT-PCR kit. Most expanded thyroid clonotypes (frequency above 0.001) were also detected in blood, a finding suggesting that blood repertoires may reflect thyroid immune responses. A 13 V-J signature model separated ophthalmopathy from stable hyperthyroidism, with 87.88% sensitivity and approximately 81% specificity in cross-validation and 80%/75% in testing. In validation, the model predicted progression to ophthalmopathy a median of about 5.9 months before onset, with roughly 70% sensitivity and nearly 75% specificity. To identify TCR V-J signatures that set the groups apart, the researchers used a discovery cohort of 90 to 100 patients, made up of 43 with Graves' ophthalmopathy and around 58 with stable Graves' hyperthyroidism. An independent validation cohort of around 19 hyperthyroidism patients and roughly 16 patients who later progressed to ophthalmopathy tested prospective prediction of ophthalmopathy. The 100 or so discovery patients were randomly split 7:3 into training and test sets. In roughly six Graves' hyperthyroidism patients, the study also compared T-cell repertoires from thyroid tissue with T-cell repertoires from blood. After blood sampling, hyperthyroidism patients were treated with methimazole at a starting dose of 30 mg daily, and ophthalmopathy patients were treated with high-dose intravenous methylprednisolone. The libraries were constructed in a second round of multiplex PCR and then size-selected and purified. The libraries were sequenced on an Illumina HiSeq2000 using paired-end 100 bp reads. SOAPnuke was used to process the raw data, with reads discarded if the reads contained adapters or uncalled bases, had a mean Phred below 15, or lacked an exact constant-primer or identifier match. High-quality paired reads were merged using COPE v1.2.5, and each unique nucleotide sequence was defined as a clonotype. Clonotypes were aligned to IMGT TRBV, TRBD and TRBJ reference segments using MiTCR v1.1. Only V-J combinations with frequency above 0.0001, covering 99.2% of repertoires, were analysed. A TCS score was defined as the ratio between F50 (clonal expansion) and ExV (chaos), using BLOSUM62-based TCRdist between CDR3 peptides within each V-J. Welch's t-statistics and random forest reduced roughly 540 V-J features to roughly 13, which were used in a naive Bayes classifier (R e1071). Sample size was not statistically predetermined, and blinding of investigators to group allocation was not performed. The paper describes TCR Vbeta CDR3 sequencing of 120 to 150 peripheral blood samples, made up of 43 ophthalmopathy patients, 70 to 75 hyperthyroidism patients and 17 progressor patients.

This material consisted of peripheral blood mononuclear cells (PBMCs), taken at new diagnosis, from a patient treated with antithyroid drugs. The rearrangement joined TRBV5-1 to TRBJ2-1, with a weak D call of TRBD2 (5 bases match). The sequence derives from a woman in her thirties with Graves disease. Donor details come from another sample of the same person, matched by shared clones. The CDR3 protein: CASSPRVAAENEQFF. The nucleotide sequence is TGCGCCAGCAGCCCGAGGGTCGCGGCGGAGAATGAGCAGTTCTTC.